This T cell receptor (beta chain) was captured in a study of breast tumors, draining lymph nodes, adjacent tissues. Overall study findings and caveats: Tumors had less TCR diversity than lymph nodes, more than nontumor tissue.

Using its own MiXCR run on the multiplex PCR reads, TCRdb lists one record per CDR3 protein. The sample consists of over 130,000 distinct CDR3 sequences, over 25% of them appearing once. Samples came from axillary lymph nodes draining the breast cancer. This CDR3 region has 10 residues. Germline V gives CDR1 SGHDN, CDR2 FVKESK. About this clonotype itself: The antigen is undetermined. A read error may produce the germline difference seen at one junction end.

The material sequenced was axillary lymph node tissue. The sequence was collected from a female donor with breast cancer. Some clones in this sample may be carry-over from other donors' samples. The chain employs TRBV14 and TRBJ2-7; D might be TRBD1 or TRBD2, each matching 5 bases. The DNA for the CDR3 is TGTGCCAGCAGCCAAAAAAGGGACGGGTTC. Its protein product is CASSQKRDGF.